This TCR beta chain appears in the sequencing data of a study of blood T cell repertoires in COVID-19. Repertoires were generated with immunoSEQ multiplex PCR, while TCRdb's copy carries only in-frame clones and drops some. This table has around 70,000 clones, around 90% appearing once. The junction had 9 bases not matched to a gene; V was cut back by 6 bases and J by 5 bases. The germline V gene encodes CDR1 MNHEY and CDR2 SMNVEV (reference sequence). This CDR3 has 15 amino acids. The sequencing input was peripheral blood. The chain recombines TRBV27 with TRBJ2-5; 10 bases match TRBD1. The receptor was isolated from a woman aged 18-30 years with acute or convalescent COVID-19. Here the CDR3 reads CASRAGQGRRETQYF. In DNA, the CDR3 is TGTGCCAGCAGGGCGGGACAGGGGCGGAGGGAGACCCAGTACTTC.